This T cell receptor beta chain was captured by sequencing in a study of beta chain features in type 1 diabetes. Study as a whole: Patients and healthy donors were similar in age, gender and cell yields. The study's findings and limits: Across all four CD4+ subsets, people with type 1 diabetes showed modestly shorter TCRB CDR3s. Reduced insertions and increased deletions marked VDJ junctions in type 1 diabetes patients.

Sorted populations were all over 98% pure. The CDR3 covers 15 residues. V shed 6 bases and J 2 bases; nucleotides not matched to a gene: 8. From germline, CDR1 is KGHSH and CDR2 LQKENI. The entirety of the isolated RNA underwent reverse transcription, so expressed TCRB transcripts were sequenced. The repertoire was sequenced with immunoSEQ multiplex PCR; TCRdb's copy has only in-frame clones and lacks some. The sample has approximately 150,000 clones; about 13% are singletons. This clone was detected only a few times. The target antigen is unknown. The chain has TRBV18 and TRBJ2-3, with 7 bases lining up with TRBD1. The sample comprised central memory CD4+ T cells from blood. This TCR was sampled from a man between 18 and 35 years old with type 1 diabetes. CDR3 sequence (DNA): TGTGCCAGCTCCCGGGGACAGATGCTCACAGATACGCAGTATTTT. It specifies CASSRGQMLTDTQYF.